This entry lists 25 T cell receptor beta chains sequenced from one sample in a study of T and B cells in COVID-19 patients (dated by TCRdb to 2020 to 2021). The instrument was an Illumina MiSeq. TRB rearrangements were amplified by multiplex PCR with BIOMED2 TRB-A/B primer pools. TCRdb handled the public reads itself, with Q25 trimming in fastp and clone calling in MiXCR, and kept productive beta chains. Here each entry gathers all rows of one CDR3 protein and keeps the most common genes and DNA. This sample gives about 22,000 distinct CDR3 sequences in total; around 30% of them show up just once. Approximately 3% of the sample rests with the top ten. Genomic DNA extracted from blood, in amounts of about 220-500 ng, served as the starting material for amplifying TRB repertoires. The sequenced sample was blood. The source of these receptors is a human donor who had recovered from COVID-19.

CDR3 amino acids: CASTQARTGGSPLHF. CDR3 DNA: TGTGCCAGCACCCAAGCCCGGACAGGGGGCTCACCCCTCCACTTT. This rearrangement joins TRBV6-6 to TRBJ1-6, with 11 bases matching TRBD1. This CDR3 has 15 residues. In germline, CDR1 is MNHNY, CDR2 SVGAGI (reference sequence). V gave up 7 bases and J gave up 10 bases; unmatched junction bases: 9.

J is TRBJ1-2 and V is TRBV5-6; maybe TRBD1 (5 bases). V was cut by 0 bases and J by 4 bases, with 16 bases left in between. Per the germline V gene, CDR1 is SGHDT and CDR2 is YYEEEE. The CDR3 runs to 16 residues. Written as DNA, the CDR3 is TGTGCCAGCAGCTTGGTGGTTACACAGGAGTTCTATGGCTACACCTTC. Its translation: CASSLVVTQEFYGYTF. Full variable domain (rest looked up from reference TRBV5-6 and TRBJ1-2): DAGVTQSPTHLIKTRGQQVTLRCSPKSGHDTVSWYQQALGQGPQFIFQYYEEEERQRGNFPDRFSGHQFPNYSSELNVNALLLGDSALYLCASSLVVTQEFYGYTFGSGTRLTVV.

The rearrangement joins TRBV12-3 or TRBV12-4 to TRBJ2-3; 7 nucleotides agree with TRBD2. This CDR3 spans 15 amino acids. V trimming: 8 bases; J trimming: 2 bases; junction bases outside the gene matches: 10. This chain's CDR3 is CASSSAGSYTDTQYF. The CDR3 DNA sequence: TGTGCCAGCTCCTCAGCGGGATCCTACACAGATACGCAGTATTTT.

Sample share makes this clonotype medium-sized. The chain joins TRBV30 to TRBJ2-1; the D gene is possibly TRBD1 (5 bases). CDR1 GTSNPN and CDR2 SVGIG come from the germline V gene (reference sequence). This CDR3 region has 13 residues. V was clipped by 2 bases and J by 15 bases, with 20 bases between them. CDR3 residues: CAWSLNQGHDWFF. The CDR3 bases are TGTGCCTGGAGTCTAAACCAAGGACACGACTGGTTCTTC.

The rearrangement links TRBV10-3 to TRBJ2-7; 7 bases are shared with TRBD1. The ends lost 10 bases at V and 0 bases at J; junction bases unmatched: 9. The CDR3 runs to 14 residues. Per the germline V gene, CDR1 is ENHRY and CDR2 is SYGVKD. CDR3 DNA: TGTGCCACCCACCGGGACAGAAGCTCCTACGAGCAGTACTTC. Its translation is CATHRDRSSYEQYF.

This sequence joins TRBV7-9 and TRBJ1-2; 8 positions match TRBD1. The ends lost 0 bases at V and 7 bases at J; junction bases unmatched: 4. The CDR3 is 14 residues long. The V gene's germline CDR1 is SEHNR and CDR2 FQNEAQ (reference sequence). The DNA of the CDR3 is TGTGCCAGCAGCTTAGCCCAGGGGGCAAGTGGCTACACCTTC. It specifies CASSLAQGASGYTF.

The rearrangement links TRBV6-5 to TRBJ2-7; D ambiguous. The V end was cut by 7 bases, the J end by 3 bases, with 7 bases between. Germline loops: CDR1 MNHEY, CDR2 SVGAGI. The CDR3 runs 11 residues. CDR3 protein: CASTWGYEQYF. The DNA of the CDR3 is TGTGCCAGCACCTGGGGCTACGAGCAGTACTTC.

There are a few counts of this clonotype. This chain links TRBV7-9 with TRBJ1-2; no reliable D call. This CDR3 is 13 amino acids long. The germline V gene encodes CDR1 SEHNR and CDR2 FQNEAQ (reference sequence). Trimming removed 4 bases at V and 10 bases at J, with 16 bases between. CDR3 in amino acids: CASSSAGARAYTF. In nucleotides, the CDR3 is TGTGCCAGCAGCTCCGCTGGCGCAAGGGCCTACACCTTC.

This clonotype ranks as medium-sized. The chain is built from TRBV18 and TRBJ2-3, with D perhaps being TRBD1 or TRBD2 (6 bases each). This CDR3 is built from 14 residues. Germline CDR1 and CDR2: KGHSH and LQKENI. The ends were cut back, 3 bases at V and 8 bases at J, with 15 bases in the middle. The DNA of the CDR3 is TGTGCCAGCTCACCGGGGGGCCCGGCCGCTACGCAGTATTTT. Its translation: CASSPGGPAATQYF.

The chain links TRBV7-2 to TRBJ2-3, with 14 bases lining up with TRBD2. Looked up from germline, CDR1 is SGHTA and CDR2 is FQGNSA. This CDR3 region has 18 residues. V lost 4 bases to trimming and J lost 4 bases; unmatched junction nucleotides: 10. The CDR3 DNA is TGTGCCAGCAGCTCGGGACTAGCGGGAGCCTATAGCTCAGATACGCAGTATTTT. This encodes CASSSGLAGAYSSDTQYF.

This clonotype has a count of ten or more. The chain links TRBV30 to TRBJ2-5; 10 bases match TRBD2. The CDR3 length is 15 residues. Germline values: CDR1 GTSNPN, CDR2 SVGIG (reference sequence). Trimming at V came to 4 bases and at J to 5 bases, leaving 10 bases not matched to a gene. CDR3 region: CAWTSAGGPWETQYF. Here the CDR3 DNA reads TGTGCCTGGACCTCAGCGGGGGGGCCCTGGGAGACCCAGTACTTC.

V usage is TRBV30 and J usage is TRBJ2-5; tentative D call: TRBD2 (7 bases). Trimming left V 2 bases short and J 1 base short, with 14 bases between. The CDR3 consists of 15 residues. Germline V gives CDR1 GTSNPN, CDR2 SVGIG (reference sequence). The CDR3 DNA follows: TGTGCCTGGAGTATCCAGGGAGGGGGCCAAGAGACCCAGTACTTC. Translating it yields CAWSIQGGGQETQYF. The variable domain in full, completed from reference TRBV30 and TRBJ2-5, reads SQTIHQWPATLVQPVGSPLSLECTVEGTSNPNLYWYRQAAGRGLQLLFYSVGIGQISSEVPQNLSASRPQDRQFILSSKKLLLSDSGFYLCAWSIQGGGQETQYFGPGTRLLVL.

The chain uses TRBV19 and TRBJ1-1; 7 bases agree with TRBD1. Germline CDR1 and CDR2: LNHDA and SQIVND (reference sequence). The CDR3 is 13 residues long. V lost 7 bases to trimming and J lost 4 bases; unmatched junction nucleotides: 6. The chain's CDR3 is CASKMGQITEAFF. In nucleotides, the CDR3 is TGTGCCAGTAAGATGGGACAGATCACTGAAGCTTTCTTT.

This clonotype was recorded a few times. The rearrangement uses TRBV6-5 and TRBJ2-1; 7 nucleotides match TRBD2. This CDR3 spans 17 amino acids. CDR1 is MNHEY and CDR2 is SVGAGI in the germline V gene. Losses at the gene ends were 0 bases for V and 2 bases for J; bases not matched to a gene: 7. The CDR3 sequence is CASSYSPPTSAYNEQFF. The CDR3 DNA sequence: TGTGCCAGCAGTTACTCCCCCCCTACTAGCGCCTACAATGAGCAGTTCTTC.

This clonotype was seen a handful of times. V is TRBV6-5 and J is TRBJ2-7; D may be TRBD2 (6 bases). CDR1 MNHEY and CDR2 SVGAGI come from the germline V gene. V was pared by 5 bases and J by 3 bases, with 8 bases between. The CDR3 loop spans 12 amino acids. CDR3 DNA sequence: TGTGCCAGCAGTGGGACTGGCTACGAGCAGTACTTC. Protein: CASSGTGYEQYF.

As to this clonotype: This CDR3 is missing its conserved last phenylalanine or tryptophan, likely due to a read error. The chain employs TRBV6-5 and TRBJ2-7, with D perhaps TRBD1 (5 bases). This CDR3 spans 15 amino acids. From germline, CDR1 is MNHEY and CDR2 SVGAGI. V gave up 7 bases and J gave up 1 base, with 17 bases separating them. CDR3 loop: CASMGPGPFSYEQYL. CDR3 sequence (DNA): TGTGCCAGCATGGGTCCAGGGCCGTTTTCCTACGAGCAGTACTTA.

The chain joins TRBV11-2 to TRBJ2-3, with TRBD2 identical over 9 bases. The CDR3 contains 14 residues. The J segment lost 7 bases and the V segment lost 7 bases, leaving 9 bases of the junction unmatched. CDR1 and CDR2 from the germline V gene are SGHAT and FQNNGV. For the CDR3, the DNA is TGTGCCAGCACTCCCGCGGGGGGGCAGTATACGCAGTATTTT. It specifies CASTPAGGQYTQYF.

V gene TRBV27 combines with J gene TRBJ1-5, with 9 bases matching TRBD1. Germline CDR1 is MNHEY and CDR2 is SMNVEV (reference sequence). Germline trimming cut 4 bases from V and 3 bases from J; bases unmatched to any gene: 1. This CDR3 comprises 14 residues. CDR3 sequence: CASSWTGDNQPQHF. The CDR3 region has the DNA TGTGCCAGCAGTTGGACAGGGGACAATCAGCCCCAGCATTTT.

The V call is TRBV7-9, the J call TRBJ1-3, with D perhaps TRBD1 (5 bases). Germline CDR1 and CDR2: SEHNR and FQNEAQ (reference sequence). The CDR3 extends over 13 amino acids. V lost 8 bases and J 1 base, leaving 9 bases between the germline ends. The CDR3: CASGTGSGNTIYF. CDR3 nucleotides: TGTGCCAGCGGGACCGGGTCTGGAAACACCATATATTTT.

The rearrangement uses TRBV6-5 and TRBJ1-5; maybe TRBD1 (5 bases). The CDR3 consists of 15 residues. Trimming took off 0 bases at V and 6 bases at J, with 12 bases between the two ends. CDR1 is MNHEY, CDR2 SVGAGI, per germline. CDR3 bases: TGTGCCAGCAGTTACTCGAGGGGCGGAGGTCAGCCCCAGCATTTT. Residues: CASSYSRGGGQPQHF.

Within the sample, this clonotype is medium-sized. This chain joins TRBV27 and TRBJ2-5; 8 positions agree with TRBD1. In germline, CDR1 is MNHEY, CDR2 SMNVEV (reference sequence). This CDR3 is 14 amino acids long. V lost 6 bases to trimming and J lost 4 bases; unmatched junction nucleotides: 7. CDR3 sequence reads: CASSSWDRLETQYF. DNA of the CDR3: TGTGCCAGCAGCTCCTGGGACAGGCTAGAGACCCAGTACTTC.

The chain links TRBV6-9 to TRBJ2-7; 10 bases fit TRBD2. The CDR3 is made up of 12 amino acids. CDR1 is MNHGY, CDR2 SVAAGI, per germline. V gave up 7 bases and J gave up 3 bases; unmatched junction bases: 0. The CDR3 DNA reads TGTGCCAGCACTAGCGGGGGCTACGAGCAGTACTTC. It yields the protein CASTSGGYEQYF.

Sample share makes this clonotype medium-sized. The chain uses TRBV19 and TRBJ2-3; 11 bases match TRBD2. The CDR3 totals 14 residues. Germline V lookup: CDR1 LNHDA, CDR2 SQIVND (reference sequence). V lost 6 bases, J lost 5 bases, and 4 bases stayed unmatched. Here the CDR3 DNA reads TGTGCCAGTAGGGGACTAGCGGAACGAGATACGCAGTATTTT. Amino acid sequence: CASRGLAERDTQYF.

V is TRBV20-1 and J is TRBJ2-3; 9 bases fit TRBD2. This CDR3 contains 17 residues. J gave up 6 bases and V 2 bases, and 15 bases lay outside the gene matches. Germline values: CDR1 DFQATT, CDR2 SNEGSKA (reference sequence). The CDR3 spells CSARPPLAGWGDDTQYF. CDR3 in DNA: TGCAGTGCTAGACCACCCCTAGCGGGATGGGGAGATGATACGCAGTATTTT.

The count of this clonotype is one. DNA for the CDR3: TGCGCCAGCAGCTTGTCGCGGGACAGTGAAGCTTTCTTT. It translates to CASSLSRDSEAFF. The genes are TRBV5-1 and TRBJ1-1; 7 bases map to TRBD1. V gave up 1 base and J gave up 7 bases; unmatched junction bases: 4. Germline CDR1 and CDR2: SGHRS and YFSETQ. The CDR3 consists of 13 residues. Looking up the rest from reference TRBV5-1 and TRBJ1-1 gives the full variable domain: KAGVTQTPRYLIKTRGQQVTLSCSPISGHRSVSWYQQTPGQGLQFLFEYFSETQRNKGNFPGRFSGRQFSNSRSEMNVSTLELGDSALYLCASSLSRDSEAFFGQGTRLTVV.